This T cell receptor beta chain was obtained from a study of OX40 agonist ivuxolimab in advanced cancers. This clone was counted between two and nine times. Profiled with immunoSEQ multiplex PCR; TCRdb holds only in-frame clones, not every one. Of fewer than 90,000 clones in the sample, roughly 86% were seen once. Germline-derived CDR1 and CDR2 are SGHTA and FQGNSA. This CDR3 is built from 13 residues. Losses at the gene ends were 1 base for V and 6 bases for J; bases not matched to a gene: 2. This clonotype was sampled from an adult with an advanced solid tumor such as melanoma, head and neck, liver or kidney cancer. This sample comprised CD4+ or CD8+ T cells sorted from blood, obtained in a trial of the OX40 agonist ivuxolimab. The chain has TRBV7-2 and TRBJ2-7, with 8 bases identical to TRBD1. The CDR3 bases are TGTGCCAGCAGCTTAGGCAGGGGGCGCGAGCAGTACTTC. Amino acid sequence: CASSLGRGREQYF.